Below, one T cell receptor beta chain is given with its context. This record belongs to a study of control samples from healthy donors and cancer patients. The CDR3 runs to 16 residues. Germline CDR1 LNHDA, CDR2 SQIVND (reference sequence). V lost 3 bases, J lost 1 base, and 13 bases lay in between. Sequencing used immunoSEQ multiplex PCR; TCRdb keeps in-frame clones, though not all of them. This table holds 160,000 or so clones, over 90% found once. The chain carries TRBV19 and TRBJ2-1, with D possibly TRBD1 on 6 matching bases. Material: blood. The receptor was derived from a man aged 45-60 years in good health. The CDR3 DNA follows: TGTGCCAGTAGTATGAGAACAACAGGGTCCTACAATGAGCAGTTCTTC. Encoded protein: CASSMRTTGSYNEQFF.